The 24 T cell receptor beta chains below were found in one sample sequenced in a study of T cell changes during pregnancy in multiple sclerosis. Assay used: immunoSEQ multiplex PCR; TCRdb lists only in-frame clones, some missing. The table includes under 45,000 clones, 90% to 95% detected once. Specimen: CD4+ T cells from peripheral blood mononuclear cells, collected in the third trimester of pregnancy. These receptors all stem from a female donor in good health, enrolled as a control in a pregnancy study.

The CDR3: CASSFRLAGQNEQFF. In DNA, the CDR3 is TGTGCCAGCAGCTTTCGGCTAGCGGGGCAAAATGAGCAGTTCTTC. The J gene is TRBJ2-1, the V gene TRBV7-2; TRBD2 matches 9 bases. Germline CDR1 and CDR2: SGHTA and FQGNSA. The junction had 7 bases not matched to a gene; V was cut back by 3 bases and J by 7 bases. The length of the CDR3 is 15 residues.

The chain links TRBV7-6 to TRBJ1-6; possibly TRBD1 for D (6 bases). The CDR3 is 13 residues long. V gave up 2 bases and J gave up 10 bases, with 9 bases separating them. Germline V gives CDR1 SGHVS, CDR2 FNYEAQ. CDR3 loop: CASSLRGASPLHF. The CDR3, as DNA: TGTGCCAGCAGCTTACGGGGGGCGTCACCCCTCCACTTT.

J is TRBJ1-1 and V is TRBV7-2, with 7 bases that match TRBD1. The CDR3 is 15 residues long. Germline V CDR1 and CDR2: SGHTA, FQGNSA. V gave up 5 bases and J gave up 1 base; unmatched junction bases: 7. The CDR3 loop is CASSPRDRANTEAFF. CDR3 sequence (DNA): TGTGCCAGCAGCCCCCGAGACAGGGCGAACACTGAAGCTTTCTTT.

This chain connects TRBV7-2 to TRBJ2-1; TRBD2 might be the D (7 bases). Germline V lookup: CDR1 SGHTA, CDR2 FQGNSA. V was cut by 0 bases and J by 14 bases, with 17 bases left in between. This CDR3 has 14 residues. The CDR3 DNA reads TGTGCCAGCAGCTTAGCCGGCGGCGAGGGGGGGGAGTTCTTC. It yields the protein CASSLAGGEGGEFF.

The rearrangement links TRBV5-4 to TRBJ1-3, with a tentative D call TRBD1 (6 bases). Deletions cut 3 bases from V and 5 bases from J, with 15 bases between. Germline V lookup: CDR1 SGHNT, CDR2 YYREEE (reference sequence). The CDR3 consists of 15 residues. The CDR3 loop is CASSSQGRGRNTIYF. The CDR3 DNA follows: TGTGCCAGCAGCTCCCAGGGTAGGGGGAGAAACACCATATATTTT.

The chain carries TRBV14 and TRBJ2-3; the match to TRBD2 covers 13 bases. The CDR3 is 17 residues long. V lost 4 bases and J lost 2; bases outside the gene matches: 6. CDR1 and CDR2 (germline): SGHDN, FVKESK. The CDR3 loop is CASSPRLAGGYTDTQYF. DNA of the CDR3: TGTGCCAGCAGCCCGAGACTAGCGGGGGGATACACAGATACGCAGTATTTT.

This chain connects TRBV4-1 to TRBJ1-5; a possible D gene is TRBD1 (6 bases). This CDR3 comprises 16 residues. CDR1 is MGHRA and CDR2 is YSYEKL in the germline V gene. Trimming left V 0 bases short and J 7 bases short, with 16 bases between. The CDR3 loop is CASSQDRGGGSQPQHF. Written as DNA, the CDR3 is TGCGCCAGCAGCCAAGATCGCGGGGGCGGCAGCCAGCCCCAGCATTTT.

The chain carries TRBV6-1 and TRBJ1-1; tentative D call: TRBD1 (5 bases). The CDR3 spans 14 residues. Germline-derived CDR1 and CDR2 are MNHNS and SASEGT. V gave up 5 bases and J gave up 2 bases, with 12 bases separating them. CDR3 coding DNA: TGTGCCAGCAGTCCACGGGGGGGAAACACTGAAGCTTTCTTT. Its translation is CASSPRGGNTEAFF.

The CDR3 nucleotides read TGTGCCAGCAGTAAACTCCGGGTGGGGGCGGGCCTTAACATTCAGTACTTC. Translation gives CASSKLRVGAGLNIQYF. The V gene is TRBV27, the J gene TRBJ2-4; tentatively, D is TRBD1 (6 bases). Between the trimmed V and J ends, which lost 5 bases and 7 bases, there was a span of 24 bases. The CDR3 length is 17 residues. Germline V gene lookup returns CDR1 MNHEY and CDR2 SMNVEV (reference sequence).

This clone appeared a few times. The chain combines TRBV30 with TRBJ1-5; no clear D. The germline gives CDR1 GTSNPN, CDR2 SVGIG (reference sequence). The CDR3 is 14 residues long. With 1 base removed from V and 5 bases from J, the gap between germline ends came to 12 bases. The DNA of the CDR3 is TGTGCCTGGAGTGGTATGGGAGGGCATCAGCCCCAGCATTTT. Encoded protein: CAWSGMGGHQPQHF.

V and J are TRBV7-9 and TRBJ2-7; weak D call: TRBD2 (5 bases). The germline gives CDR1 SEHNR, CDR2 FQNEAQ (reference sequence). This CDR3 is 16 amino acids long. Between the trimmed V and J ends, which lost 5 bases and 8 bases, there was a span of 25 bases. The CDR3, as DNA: TGTGCCAGCAGCCTAGAGGGCGGGCAGAGCGTACTACAGCAGTACTTC. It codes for CASSLEGGQSVLQQYF.

The CDR3 DNA sequence: TGTGCTAGTGGTTTGGCCTCCGGGACAGAGCATCAGCCCCAGCATTTT. This translates into CASGLASGTEHQPQHF. The rearrangement uses TRBV12-5 and TRBJ1-5; 7 bases are shared with TRBD1. This CDR3 has 16 amino acids. J was trimmed by 5 bases and V by 1 base; bases with no gene match: 8. CDR1 LGHNT and CDR2 FRNRAP come from the germline V gene.

CDR3 DNA sequence: TGTGCCAGCAGCTTACATGCGGGGACAGGTCTTCTCACCTTC. This codes for CASSLHAGTGLLTF. The gene calls are TRBV7-2 and TRBJ1-2; 8 nucleotides match TRBD1. The CDR3 has 14 residues. Per the germline V gene, CDR1 is SGHTA and CDR2 is FQGNSA. With 2 bases clipped from V and 13 bases from J, the junction kept 12 bases outside the gene matches.

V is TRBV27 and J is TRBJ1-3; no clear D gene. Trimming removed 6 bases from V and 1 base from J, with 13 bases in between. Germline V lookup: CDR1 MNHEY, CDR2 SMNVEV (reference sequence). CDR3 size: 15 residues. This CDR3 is CASRAGGLSGNTIYF. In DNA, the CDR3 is TGTGCCAGCAGGGCGGGAGGGTTGTCTGGAAACACCATATATTTT.

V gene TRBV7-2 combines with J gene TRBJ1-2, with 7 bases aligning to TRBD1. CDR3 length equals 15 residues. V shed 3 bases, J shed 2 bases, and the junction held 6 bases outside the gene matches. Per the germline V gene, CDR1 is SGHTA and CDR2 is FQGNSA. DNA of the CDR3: TGTGCCAGCAGCTTGCCGGGACAGAGCAACTATGGCTACACCTTC. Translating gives CASSLPGQSNYGYTF. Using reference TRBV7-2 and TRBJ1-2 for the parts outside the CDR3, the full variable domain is GAGVSQSPSNKVTEKGKDVELRCDPISGHTALYWYRQSLGQGLEFLIYFQGNSAPDKSGLPSDRFSAERTGGSVSTLTIQRTQQEDSAVYLCASSLPGQSNYGYTFGSGTRLTVV.

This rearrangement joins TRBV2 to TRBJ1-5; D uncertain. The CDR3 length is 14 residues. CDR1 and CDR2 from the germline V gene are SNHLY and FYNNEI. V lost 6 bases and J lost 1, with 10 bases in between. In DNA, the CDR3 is TGTGCCAGCAGCATTGACACAAGCAATCAGCCCCAGCATTTT. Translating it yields CASSIDTSNQPQHF.

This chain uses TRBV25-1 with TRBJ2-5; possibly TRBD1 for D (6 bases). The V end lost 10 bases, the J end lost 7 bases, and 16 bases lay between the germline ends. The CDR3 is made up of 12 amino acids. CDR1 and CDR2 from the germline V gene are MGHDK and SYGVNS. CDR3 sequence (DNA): TGTGCCACCCGGGACAATCCGGGGACCCAGTACTTC. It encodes CATRDNPGTQYF.

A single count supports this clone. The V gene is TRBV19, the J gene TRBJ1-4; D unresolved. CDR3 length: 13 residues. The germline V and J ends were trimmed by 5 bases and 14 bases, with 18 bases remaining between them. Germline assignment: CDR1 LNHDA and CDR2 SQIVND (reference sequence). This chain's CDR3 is CASSVVLLGGLFF. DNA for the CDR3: TGTGCCAGTAGTGTGGTCCTCCTAGGTGGTCTGTTTTTT. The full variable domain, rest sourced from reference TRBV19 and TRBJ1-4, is DGGITQSPKYLFRKEGQNVTLSCEQNLNHDAMYWYRQDPGQGLRLIYYSQIVNDFQKGDIAEGYSVSREKKESFPLTVTSAQKNPTAFYLCASSVVLLGGLFFGSGTQLSVL.

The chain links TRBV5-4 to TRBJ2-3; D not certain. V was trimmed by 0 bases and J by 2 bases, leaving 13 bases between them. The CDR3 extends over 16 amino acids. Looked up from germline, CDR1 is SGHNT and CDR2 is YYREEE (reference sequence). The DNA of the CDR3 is TGTGCCAGCAGCTTGGTGAACCGCGGCAACACAGATACGCAGTATTTT. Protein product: CASSLVNRGNTDTQYF.

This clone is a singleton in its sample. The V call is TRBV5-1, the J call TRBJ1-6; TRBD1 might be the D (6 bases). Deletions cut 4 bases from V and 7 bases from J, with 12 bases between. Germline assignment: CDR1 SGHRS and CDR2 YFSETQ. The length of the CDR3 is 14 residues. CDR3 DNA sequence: TGCGCCAGCAGCACCGGGACACCAAATTCACCCCTCCACTTT. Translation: CASSTGTPNSPLHF.

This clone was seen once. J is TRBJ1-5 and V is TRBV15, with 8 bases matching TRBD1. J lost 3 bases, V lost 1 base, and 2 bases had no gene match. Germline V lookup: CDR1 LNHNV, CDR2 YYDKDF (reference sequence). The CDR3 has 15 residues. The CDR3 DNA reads TGTGCCACCAGCAGAGGGGGACAGGCCAATCAGCCCCAGCATTTT. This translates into CATSRGGQANQPQHF. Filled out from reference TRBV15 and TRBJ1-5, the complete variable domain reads DAMVIQNPRYQVTQFGKPVTLSCSQTLNHNVMYWYQQKSSQAPKLLFHYYDKDFNNEADTPDNFQSRRPNTSFCFLDIRSPGLGDTAMYLCATSRGGQANQPQHFGDGTRLSIL.

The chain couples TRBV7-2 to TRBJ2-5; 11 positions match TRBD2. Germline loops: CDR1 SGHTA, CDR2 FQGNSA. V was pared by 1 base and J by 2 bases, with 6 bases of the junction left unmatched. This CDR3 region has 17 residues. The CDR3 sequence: CASSLGYLAGGQETQYF. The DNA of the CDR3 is TGTGCCAGCAGCTTAGGCTATCTAGCGGGGGGTCAAGAGACCCAGTACTTC. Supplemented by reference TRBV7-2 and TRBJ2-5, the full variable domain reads GAGVSQSPSNKVTEKGKDVELRCDPISGHTALYWYRQSLGQGLEFLIYFQGNSAPDKSGLPSDRFSAERTGGSVSTLTIQRTQQEDSAVYLCASSLGYLAGGQETQYFGPGTRLLVL.

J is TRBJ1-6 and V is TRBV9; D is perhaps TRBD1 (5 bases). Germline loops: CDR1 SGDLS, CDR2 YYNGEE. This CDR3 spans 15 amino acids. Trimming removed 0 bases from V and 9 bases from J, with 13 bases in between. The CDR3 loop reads CASSVAGGRGSPLHF. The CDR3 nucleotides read TGTGCCAGCAGCGTAGCTGGGGGGAGAGGTTCACCCCTCCACTTT.

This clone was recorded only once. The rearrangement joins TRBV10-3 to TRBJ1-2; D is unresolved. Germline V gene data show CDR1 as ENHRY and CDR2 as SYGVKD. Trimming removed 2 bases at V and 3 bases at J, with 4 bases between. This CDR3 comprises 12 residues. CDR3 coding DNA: TGTGCCATCAGTGAGGCAGACTATGGCTACACCTTC. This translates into CAISEADYGYTF.